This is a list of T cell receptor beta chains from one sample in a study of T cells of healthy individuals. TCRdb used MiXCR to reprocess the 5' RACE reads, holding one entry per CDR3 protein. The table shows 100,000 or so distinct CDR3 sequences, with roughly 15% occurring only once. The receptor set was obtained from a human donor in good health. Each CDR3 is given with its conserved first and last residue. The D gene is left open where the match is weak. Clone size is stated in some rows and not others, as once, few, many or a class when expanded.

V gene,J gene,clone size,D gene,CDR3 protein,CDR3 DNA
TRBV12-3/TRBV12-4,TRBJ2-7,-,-,CASRRDGVTEQYF,TGTGCCAGCAGGCGGGACGGTGTCACCGAGCAGTACTTC
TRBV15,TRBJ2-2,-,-,CATSREKGWTGELFF,TGTGCCACCAGCAGGGAGAAAGGGTGGACCGGGGAGCTGTTTTTT
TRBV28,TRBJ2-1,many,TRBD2,CAITLGGGLNEQFF,TGTGCCATTACCCTGGGGGGGGGGTTAAATGAGCAGTTCTTC
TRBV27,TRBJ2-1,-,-,CASRLYAGAYNEQFF,TGTGCCAGCCGCCTCTATGCAGGAGCCTACAATGAGCAGTTCTTC
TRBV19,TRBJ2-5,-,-,CAANLRCGIEETQYF,TGTGCCGCTAACCTGCGGTGCGGGATTGAAGAGACCCAGTACTTC
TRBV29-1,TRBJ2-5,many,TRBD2,CSVGTSGMYQETQYF,TGCAGCGTTGGGACTAGCGGGATGTACCAAGAGACCCAGTACTTC
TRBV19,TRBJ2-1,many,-,CASSMGLSYNEQFF,TGTGCCAGTTCCATGGGACTCTCCTACAATGAGCAGTTCTTC
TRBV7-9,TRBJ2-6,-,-,CASSLDGISGANVLTF,TGTGCCAGCAGCTTAGACGGAATCTCTGGGGCCAACGTCCTGACTTTC
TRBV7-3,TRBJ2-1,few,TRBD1,CASSLFGQVGDEQFF,TGTGCCAGCAGCCTATTCGGACAGGTGGGGGATGAGCAGTTCTTC
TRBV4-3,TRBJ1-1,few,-,CASSPGHTNTEAFF,TGCGCCAGCAGTCCAGGACACACGAACACTGAAGCTTTCTTT
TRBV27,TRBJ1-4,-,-,CASSGTYRGSEKLFF,TGTGCCAGCAGCGGGACGTACAGAGGGAGCGAAAAACTGTTTTTT
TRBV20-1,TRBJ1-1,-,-,CSAIGASNTEAFF,TGCAGTGCTATCGGAGCATCGAACACTGAAGCTTTCTTT
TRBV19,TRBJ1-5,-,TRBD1,CASSSGGEGNQPQHF,TGTGCCAGTAGCTCAGGGGGCGAGGGCAATCAGCCCCAGCATTTT
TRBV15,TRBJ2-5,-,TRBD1,CATSRVPTRQGMIETQYF,TGTGCCACCAGCAGAGTCCCGACTCGACAGGGGATGATTGAGACCCAGTACTTC
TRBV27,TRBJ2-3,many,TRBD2,CASKKLAGEDTQYF,TGTGCCAGCAAGAAACTAGCGGGGGAAGATACGCAGTATTTT
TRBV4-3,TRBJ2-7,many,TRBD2,CASSQEGLAHYEQYF,TGCGCCAGCAGCCAAGAGGGACTAGCCCACTACGAGCAGTACTTC
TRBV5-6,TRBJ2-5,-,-,CASSLLVSRTQYF,TGTGCCAGCAGCTTGCTGGTATCAAGGACCCAGTACTTC